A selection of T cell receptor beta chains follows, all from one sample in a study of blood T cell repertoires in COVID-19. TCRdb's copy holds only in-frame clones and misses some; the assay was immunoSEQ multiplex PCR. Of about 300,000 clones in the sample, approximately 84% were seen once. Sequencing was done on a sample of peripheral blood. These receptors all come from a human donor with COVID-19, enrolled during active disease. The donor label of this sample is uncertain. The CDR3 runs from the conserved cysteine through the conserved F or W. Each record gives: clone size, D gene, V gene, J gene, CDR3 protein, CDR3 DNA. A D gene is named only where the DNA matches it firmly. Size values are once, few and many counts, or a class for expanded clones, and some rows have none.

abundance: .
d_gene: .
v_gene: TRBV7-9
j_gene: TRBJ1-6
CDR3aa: CASSSDSAANSPLHF
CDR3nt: TGTGCCAGCAGCTCGGACTCGGCAGCTAATTCACCCCTCCACTTT

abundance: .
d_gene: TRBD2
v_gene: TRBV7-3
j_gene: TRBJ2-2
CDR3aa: CASSLGLAGVNGELFF
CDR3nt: TGTGCCAGCAGCTTAGGTCTAGCGGGAGTTAATGGGGAGCTGTTTTTT

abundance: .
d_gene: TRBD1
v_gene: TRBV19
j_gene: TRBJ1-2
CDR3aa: CASSRGQTSNYGYTF
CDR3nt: TGTGCCAGTAGTAGGGGACAGACATCAAACTATGGCTACACCTTC

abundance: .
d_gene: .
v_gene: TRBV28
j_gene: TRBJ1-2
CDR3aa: CASSFGAGSYGYTF
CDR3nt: TGTGCCAGCAGTTTTGGGGCAGGGTCTTATGGCTACACCTTC

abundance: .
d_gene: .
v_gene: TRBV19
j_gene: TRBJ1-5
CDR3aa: CASSTMDREGNQPQHF
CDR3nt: TGTGCCAGTAGTACAATGGATAGAGAGGGAAATCAGCCCCAGCATTTT

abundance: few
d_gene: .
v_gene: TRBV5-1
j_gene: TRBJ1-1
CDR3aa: CASSLEGMNTEAFF
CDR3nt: TGCGCCAGCAGCTTGGAGGGGATGAACACTGAAGCTTTCTTT

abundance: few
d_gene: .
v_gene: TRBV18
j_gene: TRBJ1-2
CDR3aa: CASSQSNARNRNYGYTF
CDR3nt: TGTGCCAGCTCGCAGTCTAATGCCCGAAACAGGAACTATGGCTACACCTTC

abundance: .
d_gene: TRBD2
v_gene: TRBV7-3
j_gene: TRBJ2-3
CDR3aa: CASRGSGIFTDTQYF
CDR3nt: TGTGCCAGCCGAGGGAGCGGGATATTCACAGATACGCAGTATTTT

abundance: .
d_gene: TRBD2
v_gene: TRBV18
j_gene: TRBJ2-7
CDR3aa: CAGTSGGQSREQYF
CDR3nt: TGTGCAGGGACTAGCGGGGGCCAATCACGCGAGCAGTACTTC

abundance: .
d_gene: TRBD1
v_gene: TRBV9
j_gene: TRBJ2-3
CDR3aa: CASSPRTGEGDTQYF
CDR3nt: TGTGCCAGCAGCCCTCGGACAGGGGAGGGAGATACGCAGTATTTT

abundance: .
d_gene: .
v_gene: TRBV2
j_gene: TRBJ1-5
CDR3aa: CASSGLPNQPQHF
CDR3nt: TGTGCCAGCAGTGGGCTTCCCAATCAGCCCCAGCATTTT

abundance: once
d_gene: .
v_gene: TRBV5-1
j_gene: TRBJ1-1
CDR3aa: CASSLAEGFGSTEAFF
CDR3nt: TGCGCCAGCAGCTTGGCCGAGGGGTTCGGGAGCACTGAAGCTTTCTTT

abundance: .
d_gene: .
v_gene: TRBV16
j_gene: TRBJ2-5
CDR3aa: CASSQSGIAEETQYF
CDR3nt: TGTGCCAGCAGCCAATCGGGGATAGCGGAAGAGACCCAGTACTTC

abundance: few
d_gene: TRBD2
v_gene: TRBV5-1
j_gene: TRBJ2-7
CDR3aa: CASSFPTSGLTYEQYF
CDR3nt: TGCGCCAGCAGCTTCCCTACTAGCGGCCTTACCTACGAGCAGTACTTC

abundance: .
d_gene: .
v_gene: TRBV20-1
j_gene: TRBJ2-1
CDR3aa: CSASKPLGNSYNEQFF
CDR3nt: TGCAGTGCTAGTAAACCCCTAGGAAACTCCTACAATGAGCAGTTCTTC

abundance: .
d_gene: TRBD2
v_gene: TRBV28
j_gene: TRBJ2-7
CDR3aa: CASSSGLAAEQYF
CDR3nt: TGTGCCAGCAGCTCCGGACTAGCGGCCGAGCAGTACTTC

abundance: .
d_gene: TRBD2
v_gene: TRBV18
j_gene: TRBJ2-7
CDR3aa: CASSPSLAGGVGEQYF
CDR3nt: TGTGCCAGCTCACCGTCCCTAGCGGGAGGGGTCGGGGAGCAGTACTTC

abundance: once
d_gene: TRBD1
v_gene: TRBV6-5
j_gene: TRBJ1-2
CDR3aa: CASIVDRGSFYGYTF
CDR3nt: TGTGCCAGCATAGTTGACAGGGGCAGCTTCTATGGCTACACCTTC

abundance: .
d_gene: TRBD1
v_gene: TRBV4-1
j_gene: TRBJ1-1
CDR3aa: CASSQVGTGQREAFF
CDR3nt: TGCGCCAGCAGCCAAGTTGGGACAGGCCAGAGGGAAGCTTTCTTT

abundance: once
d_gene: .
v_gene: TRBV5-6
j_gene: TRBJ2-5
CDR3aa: CASSLVISTGYMVETQYF
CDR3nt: TGTGCCAGCAGCTTGGTAATATCCACGGGGTATATGGTGGAGACCCAGTACTTC

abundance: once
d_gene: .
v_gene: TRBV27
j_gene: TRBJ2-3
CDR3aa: CASSSRGSTDTQYF
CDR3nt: TGTGCCAGCAGCTCCCGGGGATCTACAGATACGCAGTATTTT

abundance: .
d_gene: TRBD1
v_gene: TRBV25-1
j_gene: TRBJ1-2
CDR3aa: CASSESQGRYGYTF
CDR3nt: TGTGCCAGCAGTGAATCACAGGGGAGGTATGGCTACACCTTC

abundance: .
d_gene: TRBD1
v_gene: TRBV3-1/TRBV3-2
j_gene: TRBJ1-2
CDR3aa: CASSQGDRGQGGYTF
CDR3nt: TGTGCCAGCAGCCAGGGGGACAGGGGGCAGGGTGGCTACACCTTC

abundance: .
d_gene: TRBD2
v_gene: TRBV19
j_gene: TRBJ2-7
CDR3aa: CASSFTGGPVEQYF
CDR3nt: TGTGCCAGTAGTTTTACGGGAGGGCCGGTCGAGCAGTACTTC